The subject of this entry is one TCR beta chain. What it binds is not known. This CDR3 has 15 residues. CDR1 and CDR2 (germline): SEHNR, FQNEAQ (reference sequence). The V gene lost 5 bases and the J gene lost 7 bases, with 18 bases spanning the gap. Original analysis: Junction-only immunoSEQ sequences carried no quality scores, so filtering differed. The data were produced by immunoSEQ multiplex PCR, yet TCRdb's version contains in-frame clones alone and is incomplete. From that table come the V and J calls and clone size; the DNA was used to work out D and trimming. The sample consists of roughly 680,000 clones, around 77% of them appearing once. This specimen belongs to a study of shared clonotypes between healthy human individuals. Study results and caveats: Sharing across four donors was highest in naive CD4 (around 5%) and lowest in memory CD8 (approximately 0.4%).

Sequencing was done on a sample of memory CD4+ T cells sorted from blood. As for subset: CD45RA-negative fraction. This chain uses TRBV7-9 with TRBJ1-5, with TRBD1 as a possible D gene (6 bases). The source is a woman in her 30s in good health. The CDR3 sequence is CASSPGGRQRQPQHF. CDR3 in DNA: TGTGCCAGCAGCCCGGGGGGCAGGCAGAGGCAGCCCCAGCATTTT.